A single sample gave rise to the 13 T cell receptor beta chains below, sequenced in a study of T cell responses to AZD1222 COVID-19 vaccine. Here immunoSEQ multiplex PCR was the method, and the copy in TCRdb shows in-frame clones only, minus some. The sample has roughly 93,000 clones, 90% seen once. The material was peripheral blood, obtained on day 0 of AZD1222 vaccination. Receptor source: an adult in good health.

This clone has just one count. The rearrangement uses TRBV6-5 and TRBJ2-7; tentative D call: TRBD2 (6 bases). The CDR3 covers 15 residues. In germline, CDR1 is MNHEY, CDR2 SVGAGI. V was trimmed by 5 bases and J by 0 bases, leaving 14 bases between them. Here the CDR3 reads CASSTRDGGSYEQYF. The CDR3 nucleotides are TGTGCCAGCAGTACGCGGGACGGTGGCTCCTACGAGCAGTACTTC.

This clone has a single count. The chain couples TRBV3-1 (or the pseudogene TRBV3-2) to TRBJ2-1, with a weak D call TRBD2 (5 bases). The V gene lost 1 base and the J gene lost 9 bases, with 28 bases spanning the gap. The CDR3 extends over 19 amino acids. Looked up from germline, CDR1 is LGHDT and CDR2 is YNNKEL (reference sequence). The CDR3 bases are TGTGCCAGCAGCCAAGCCCGGTTTGTTGCGGAGGACGGGGTCACTGAGCAGTTCTTC. Translating it yields CASSQARFVAEDGVTEQFF.

This clone has a handful of counts. The rearrangement joins TRBV6-1 to TRBJ1-4; a weak D match, TRBD1 (6 bases). Trimming pared 1 base from V and 8 bases from J, leaving 11 bases between. This CDR3 is 14 amino acids long. CDR1 is MNHNS, CDR2 SASEGT, per germline. The DNA of the CDR3 is TGTGCCAGCAGTGAAGTCGCCAGGGGAGAAAAACTGTTTTTT. The encoded protein is CASSEVARGEKLFF.

This sequence joins TRBV6-4 and TRBJ1-2; TRBD1 agrees at 8 bases. Germline CDR1 MRHNA, CDR2 SNTAGT. This CDR3 has 12 residues. The trim removed 6 bases at V and 8 bases at J, leaving 5 bases unmatched. Here the CDR3 DNA reads TGTGCCAGCAGCGGACAGGGCTGGGGCTACACCTTC. Amino acids: CASSGQGWGYTF.

The chain joins TRBV7-9 to TRBJ2-7, with 14 nucleotides matching TRBD2. Germline V gene data show CDR1 as SEHNR and CDR2 as FQNEAQ (reference sequence). The CDR3 totals 17 residues. J was trimmed by 2 bases and V by 5 bases; bases with no gene match: 8. The CDR3 region is CASSPRLAGGVAYEQYF. CDR3 nucleotide sequence: TGTGCCAGCAGCCCCCGACTAGCGGGGGGGGTCGCCTACGAGCAGTACTTC.

The CDR3 reads CASSPSTGELFF. Here the CDR3 DNA reads TGTGCCAGTAGTCCCTCGACCGGGGAGCTGTTTTTT. The chain links TRBV19 to TRBJ2-2; D unresolved. CDR1 and CDR2 (germline): LNHDA, SQIVND (reference sequence). V was trimmed by 5 bases and J by 5 bases, leaving 6 bases between them. This CDR3 comprises 12 residues.

The chain is built from TRBV9 and TRBJ1-1; no clear D. Trimming stripped 3 bases from V and 3 bases from J, with 9 bases between. Germline V gene data show CDR1 as SGDLS and CDR2 as YYNGEE. The CDR3 has 13 amino acids. The CDR3 is CASSARTDTEAFF. In DNA, the CDR3 is TGTGCCAGCAGCGCCAGGACGGACACTGAAGCTTTCTTT.

Points on this clone: Other DNA sequences within the sample encode an identical CDR3. The rearrangement joins TRBV30 to TRBJ1-3; D not certain. The CDR3 contains 14 residues. Germline V lookup: CDR1 GTSNPN, CDR2 SVGIG (reference sequence). V gave up 2 bases and J gave up 0 bases, with 8 bases separating them. The CDR3 bases are TGTGCCTGGAGTCGGAGCAGCTCTGGAAACACCATATATTTT. Amino acid sequence: CAWSRSSSGNTIYF.

The rearrangement joins TRBV10-2 to TRBJ2-7, with D unclear. Germline CDR1 reads WSHSY; CDR2 reads SAAADI. The CDR3 is 11 amino acids. V lost 5 bases and J lost 1, with 3 bases in between. The CDR3 region has the DNA TGCGCCAGCAGTTGGTCCTACGAGCAGTACTTC. Translated: CASSWSYEQYF.

The V and J genes are TRBV3-1 (or the pseudogene TRBV3-2) and TRBJ2-5; possibly TRBD2 for D (9 bases). The CDR3 totals 16 residues. Looked up from germline, CDR1 is LGHDT and CDR2 is YNNKEL (reference sequence). Trimming shortened V by 3 bases and J by 6 bases, and 20 bases separated the two germline ends. CDR3 sequence: CASSQSDRAGGKTQYF. CDR3 in DNA: TGTGCCAGCAGCCAGTCGGACAGGGCGGGGGGGAAGACCCAGTACTTC.

The rearrangement links TRBV9 to TRBJ1-5; D is unclear. With 2 bases removed from V and 1 base from J, the gap between germline ends came to 7 bases. Germline lookup yields CDR1 SGDLS and CDR2 YYNGEE. The CDR3 contains 14 residues. Here the CDR3 DNA reads TGTGCCAGCAGCGTCGGACTGAGCAATCAGCCCCAGCATTTT. This gives the protein CASSVGLSNQPQHF.

The chain is built from TRBV4-1 and TRBJ2-3; 11 bases line up with TRBD2. The length of the CDR3 is 16 residues. V trimming: 6 bases; J trimming: 1 base; junction bases outside the gene matches: 6. Germline V gene sequence: CDR1 MGHRA, CDR2 YSYEKL. The CDR3 nucleotides are TGCGCCAGCAGAACCAATAGCGGGAGGGGCACAGATACGCAGTATTTT. This sequence encodes CASRTNSGRGTDTQYF.

The chain uses TRBV28 and TRBJ1-5, with 7 bases lining up with TRBD1. After removal of 5 bases from V and 3 bases from J, the junction contained 4 bases not matched to a gene. The CDR3 extends over 14 amino acids. Germline CDR1 is MDHEN and CDR2 is SYDVKM. CDR3 sequence reads: CASSPQGINQPQHF. DNA for the CDR3: TGTGCCAGCAGTCCACAGGGGATCAATCAGCCCCAGCATTTT. The full variable domain, completed using reference TRBV28 and TRBJ1-5, is DVKVTQSSRYLVKRTGEKVFLECVQDMDHENMFWYRQDPGLGLRLIYFSYDVKMKEKGDIPEGYSVSREKKERFSLILESASTNQTSMYLCASSPQGINQPQHFGDGTRLSIL.